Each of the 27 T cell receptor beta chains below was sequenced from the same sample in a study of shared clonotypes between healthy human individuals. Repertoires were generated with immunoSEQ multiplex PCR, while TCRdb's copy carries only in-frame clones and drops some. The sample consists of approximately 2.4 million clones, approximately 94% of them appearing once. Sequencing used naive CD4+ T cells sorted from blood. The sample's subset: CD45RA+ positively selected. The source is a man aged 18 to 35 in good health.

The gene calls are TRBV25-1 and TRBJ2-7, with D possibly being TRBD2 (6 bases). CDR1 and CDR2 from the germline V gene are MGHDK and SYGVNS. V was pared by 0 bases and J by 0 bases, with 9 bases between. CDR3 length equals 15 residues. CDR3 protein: CASSEYVGSSYEQYF. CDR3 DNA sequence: TGTGCCAGCAGTGAATACGTCGGGAGCTCCTACGAGCAGTACTTC.

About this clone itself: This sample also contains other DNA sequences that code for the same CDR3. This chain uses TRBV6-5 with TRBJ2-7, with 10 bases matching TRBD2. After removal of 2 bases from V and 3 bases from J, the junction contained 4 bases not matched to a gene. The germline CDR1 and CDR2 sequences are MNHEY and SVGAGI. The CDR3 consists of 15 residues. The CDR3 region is CASSYRASGSYEQYF. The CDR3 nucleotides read TGTGCCAGCAGTTACCGGGCTAGCGGGAGCTACGAGCAGTACTTC.

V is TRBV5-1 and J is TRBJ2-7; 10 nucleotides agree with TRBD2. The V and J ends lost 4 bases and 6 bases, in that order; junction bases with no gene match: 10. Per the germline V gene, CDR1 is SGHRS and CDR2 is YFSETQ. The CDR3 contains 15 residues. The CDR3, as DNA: TGCGCCAGCAGCATCGGGCTAGCGGGGGTTGGCGAGCAGTACTTC. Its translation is CASSIGLAGVGEQYF.

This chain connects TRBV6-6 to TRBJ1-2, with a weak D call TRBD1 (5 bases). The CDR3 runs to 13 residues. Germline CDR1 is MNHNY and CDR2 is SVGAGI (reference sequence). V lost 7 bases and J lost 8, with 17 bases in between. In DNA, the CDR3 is TGTGCCAGCATCAACTCGGGGGGAGGGGGCTACACCTTC. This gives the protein CASINSGGGGYTF.

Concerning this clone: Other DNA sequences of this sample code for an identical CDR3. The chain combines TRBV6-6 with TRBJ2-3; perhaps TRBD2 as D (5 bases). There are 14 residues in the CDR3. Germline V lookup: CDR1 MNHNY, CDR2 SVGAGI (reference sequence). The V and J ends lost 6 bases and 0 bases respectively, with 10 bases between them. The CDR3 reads CASSRGGSTDTQYF. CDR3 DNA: TGTGCCAGCAGCCGCGGCGGGAGCACAGATACGCAGTATTTT.

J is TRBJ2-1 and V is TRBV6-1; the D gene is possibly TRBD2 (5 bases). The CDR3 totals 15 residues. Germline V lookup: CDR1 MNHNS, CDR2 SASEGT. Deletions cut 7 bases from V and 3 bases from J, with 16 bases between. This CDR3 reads CASKPRVSLYNEQFF. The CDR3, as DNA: TGTGCCAGCAAGCCGAGGGTCAGTCTCTACAATGAGCAGTTCTTC.

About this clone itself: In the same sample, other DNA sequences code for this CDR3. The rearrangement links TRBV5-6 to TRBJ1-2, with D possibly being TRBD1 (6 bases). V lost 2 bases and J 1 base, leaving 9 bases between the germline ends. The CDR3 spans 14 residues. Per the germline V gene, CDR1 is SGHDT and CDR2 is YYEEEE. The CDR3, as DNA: TGTGCCAGCAGCTTACAGGGTTTTAACTATGGCTACACCTTC. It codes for CASSLQGFNYGYTF.

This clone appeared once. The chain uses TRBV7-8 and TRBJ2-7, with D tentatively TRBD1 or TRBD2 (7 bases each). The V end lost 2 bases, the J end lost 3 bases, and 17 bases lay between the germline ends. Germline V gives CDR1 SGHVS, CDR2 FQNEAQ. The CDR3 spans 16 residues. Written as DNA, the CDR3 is TGTGCCAGCAGCTTAACCAGAGACAGGGAGGGCTACGAGCAGTACTTC. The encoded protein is CASSLTRDREGYEQYF.

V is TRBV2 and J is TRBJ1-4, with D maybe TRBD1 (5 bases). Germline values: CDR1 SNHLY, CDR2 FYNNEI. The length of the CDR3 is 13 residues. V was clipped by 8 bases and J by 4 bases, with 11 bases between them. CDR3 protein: CASLTGFNEKLFF. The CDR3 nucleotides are TGTGCCAGCCTAACAGGCTTTAATGAAAAACTGTTTTTT.

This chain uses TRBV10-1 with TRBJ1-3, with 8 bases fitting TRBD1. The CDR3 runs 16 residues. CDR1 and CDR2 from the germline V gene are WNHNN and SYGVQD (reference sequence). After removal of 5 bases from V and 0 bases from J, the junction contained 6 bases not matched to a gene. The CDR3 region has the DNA TGCGCCAGCAGTTTGACAGGGGTTAACTCTGGAAACACCATATATTTT. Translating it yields CASSLTGVNSGNTIYF.

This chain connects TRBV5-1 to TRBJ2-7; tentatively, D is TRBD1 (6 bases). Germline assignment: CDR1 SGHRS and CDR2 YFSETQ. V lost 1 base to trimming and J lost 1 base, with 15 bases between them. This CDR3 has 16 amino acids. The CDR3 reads CASSLFLAGDSYEQYF. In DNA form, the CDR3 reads TGCGCCAGCAGCTTGTTCCTGGCAGGGGATTCCTACGAGCAGTACTTC. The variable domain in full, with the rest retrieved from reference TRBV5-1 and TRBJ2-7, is KAGVTQTPRYLIKTRGQQVTLSCSPISGHRSVSWYQQTPGQGLQFLFEYFSETQRNKGNFPGRFSGRQFSNSRSEMNVSTLELGDSALYLCASSLFLAGDSYEQYFGPGTRLTVT.

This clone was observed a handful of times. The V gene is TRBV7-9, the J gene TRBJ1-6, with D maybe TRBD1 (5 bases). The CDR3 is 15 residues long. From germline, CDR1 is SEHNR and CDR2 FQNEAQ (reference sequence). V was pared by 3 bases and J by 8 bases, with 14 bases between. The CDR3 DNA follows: TGTGCCAGCAGCTTGGCCGGGGCCGGCTATTCACCCCTCCACTTT. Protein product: CASSLAGAGYSPLHF.

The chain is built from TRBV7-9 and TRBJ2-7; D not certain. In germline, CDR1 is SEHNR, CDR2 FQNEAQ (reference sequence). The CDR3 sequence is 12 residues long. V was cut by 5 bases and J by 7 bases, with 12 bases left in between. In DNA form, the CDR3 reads TGTGCCAGCAGCCTCGCCCCCCTGGAGCAGTACTTC. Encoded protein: CASSLAPLEQYF. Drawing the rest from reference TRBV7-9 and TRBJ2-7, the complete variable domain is DTGVSQNPRHKITKRGQNVTFRCDPISEHNRLYWYRQTLGQGPEFLTYFQNEAQLEKSRLLSDRFSAERPKGSFSTLEIQRTEQGDSAMYLCASSLAPLEQYFGPGTRLTVT.

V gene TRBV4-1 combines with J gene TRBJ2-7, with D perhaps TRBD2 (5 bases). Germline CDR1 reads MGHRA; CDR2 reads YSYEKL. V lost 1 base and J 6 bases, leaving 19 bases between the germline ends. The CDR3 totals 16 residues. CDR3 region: CASSQASTPGIFEQYF. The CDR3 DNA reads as TGCGCCAGCAGCCAAGCGTCCACGCCCGGGATCTTCGAGCAGTACTTC.

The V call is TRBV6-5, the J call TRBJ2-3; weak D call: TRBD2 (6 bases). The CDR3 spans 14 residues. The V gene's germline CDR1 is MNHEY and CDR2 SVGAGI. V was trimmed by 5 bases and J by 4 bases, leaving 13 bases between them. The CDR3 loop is CASSTGGGADTQYF. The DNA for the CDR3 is TGTGCCAGCAGTACCGGCGGAGGGGCAGATACGCAGTATTTT.

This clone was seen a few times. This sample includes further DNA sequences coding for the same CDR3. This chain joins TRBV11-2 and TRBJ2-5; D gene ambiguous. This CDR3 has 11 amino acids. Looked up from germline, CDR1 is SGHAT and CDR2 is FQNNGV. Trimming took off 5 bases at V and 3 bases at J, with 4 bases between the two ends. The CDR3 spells CASSVKETQYF. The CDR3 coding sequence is TGTGCCAGCAGCGTCAAAGAGACCCAGTACTTC.

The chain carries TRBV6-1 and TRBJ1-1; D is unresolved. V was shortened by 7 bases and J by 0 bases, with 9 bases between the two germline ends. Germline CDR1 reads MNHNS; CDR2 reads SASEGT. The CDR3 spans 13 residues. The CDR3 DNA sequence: TGTGCCAGCAAAAGGGATTTGAACACTGAAGCTTTCTTT. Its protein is CASKRDLNTEAFF.

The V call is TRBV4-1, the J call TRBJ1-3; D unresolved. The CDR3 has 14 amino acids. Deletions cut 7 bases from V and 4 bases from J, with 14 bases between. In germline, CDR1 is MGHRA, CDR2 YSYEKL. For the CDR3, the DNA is TGCGCCAGCACCCCCGGGCCTCCCGGAAACACCATATATTTT. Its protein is CASTPGPPGNTIYF.

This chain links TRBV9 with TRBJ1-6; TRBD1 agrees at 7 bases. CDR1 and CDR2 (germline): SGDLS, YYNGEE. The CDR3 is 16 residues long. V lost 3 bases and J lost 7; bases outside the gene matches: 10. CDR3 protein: CASSATGILENSPLHF. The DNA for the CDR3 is TGTGCCAGCAGCGCGACAGGGATATTAGAAAATTCACCCCTCCACTTT.

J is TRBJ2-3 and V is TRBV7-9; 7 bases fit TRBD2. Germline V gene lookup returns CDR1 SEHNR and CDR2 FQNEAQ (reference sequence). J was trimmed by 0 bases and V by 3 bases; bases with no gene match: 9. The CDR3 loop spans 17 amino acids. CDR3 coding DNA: TGTGCCAGCAGCTTGACGGCTAGCGGACGTAGCACAGATACGCAGTATTTT. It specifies CASSLTASGRSTDTQYF.

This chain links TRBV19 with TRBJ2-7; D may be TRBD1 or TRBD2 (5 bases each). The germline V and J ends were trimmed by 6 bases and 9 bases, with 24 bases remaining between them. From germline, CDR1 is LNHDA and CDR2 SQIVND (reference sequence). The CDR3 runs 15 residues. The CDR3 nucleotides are TGTGCCAGTAGAAGTACCGGGACGGGATGGAACGGGCAGTACTTC. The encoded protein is CASRSTGTGWNGQYF.

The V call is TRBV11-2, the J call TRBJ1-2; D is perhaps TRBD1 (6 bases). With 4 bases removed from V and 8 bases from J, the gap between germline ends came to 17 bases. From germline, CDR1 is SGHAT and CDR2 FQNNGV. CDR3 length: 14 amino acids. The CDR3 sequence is CASSSHRAKVGYTF. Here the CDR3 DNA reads TGTGCCAGCAGCTCCCACAGGGCCAAGGTCGGCTACACCTTC.

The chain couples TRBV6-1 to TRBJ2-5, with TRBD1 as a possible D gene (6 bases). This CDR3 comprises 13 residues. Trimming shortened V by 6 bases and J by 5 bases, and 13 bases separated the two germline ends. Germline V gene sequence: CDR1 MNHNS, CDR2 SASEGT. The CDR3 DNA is TGTGCCAGCAGAAACAGGGCGAAGGAGACCCAGTACTTC. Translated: CASRNRAKETQYF.

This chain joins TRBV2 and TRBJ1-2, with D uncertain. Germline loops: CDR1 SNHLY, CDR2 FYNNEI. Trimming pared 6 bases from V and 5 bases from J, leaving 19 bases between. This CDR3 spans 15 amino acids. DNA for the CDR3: TGTGCCAGCAGCTCGGGTTTGGGTGGCGGATATGGCTACACCTTC. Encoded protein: CASSSGLGGGYGYTF. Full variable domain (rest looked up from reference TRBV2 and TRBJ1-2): EPEVTQTPSHQVTQMGQEVILRCVPISNHLYFYWYRQILGQKVEFLVSFYNNEISEKSEIFDDQFSVERPDGSNFTLKIRSTKLEDSAMYFCASSSGLGGGYGYTFGSGTRLTVV.

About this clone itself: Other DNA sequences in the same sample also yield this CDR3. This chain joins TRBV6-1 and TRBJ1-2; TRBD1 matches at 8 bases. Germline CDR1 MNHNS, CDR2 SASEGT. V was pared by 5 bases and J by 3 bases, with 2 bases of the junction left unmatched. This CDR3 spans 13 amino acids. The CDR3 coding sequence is TGTGCCAGCAGTCCAGGGGGCGACTATGGCTACACCTTC. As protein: CASSPGGDYGYTF.

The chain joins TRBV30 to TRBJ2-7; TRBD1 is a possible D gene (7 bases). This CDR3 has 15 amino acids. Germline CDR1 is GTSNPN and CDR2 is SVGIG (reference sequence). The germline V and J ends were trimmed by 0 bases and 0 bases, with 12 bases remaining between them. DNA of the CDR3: TGTGCCTGGAGTGTACCTCAGGGGGGCTCCTACGAGCAGTACTTC. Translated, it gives CAWSVPQGGSYEQYF.

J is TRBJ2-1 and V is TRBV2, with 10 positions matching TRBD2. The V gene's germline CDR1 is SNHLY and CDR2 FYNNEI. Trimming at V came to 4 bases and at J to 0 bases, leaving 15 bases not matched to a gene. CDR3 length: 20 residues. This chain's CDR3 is CASSGPRLAGAPGSYNEQFF. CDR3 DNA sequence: TGTGCCAGCAGTGGCCCCCGACTAGCGGGTGCACCCGGCTCCTACAATGAGCAGTTCTTC.